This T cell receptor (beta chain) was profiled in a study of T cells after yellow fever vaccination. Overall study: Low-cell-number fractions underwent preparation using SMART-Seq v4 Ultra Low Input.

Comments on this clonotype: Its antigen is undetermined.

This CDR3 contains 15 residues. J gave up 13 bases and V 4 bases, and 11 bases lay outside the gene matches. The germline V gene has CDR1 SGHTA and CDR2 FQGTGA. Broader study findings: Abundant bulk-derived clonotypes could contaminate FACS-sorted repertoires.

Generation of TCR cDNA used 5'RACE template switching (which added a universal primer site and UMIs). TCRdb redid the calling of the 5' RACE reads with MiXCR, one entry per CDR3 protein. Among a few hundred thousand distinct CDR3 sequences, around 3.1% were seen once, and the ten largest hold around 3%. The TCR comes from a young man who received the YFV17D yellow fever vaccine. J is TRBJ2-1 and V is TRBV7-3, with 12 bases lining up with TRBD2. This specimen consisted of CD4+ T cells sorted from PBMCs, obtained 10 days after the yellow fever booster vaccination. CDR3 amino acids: CASSSGSSGGGPQFF. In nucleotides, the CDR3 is TGTGCCAGCAGCTCGGGGTCTAGCGGGGGGGGTCCCCAGTTCTTC.